The source of this T cell receptor beta chain is a study of blood T cell repertoires in COVID-19. Study background: There were acute and convalescent COVID-19 samples, and they came from the United States, Italy and Spain. T cells, B-cell-depleted T cells, or PBMCs provided the cDNA or gDNA that served as material.

The length of the CDR3 is 14 residues. Germline V gene data show CDR1 as MNHEY and CDR2 as SVGAGI. Donors were grouped by their self-reported clinical history. Authors' methods: From reference gene primer amplification, estimates of nucleated cell counts were derived. The table came from immunoSEQ multiplex PCR; TCRdb's copy has only in-frame clones and leaves some out. For V, J and clone size, that table is used; D and trimming come from the DNA. This table holds roughly 380,000 clones, about nine tenths found once. The sample holds a few counts of this clone. The germline gene is not matched at one end of the junction; a read error may be the cause.

The V call is TRBV6-5, the J call TRBJ1-1; the match to TRBD1 covers 7 bases. This sequence originates from a woman in her twenties or thirties who had been exposed to COVID-19. The specimen was PBMCs or T cells enriched from blood (not recorded which). CDR3 in amino acids: CASKGNALDRDMLF. The CDR3, as DNA: TGTGCCAGCAAGGGAAACGCCCTAGACAGGGATATGCTCTTT.